This T cell receptor beta chain originates from a study of memory CD8 T cells in hepatitis C reinfection. Study background: A couple of donors cleared primary HCV but became chronic after reinfection. NS5B-2841 was targeted by two other double resolvers.

Sample time point: late/post reinfection, 12 to 24 weeks after detection. Sorted cells were sequenced directly ex vivo without any in vitro expansion. Using immunoSEQ multiplex PCR, the repertoire was profiled, and TCRdb retains in-frame clones only, with some absent. This repertoire includes around 60 clones. This clone was detected a few times. Study conclusions and caveats: The pre-existing memory pool appeared to supply dominant clonotypes at peak reinfection. Pre-reinfection repertoires were narrower among resolvers compared with chronic donors.

The TCR sequence derives from a man between 35 and 55 years old with hepatitis C virus infection. The sample was HCV tetramer-positive CD8+ T cells sorted from blood.

Here the CDR3 reads CSVAHTGTEQYF. CDR3 bases: TGCAGCGTTGCCCATACAGGGACAGAGCAGTACTTC. The gene calls are TRBV29-1 and TRBJ2-7; D possibly corresponds to TRBD1 (6 bases). Germline V gene lookup returns CDR1 SQVTM and CDR2 ANQGSEA. This CDR3 is 12 amino acids long. V shed 4 bases and J shed 7 bases, with 14 bases lying between them.